This entry lists 18 T cell receptor beta chains sequenced from one sample in a study of blood T cells in healthy people across ages (dated by TCRdb to the mid-2010s). The library was prepared using 5' RACE. The sequencing machine was an Illumina HiSeq 2500. A second roughly 6 to 12 cycle PCR used a sample-barcoded 5' primer and a J-beta primer mix. TCRdb handled the public reads itself, with Q25 trimming in fastp and clone calling in MiXCR, and kept productive beta chains. A single entry per CDR3 protein holds the most common genes and DNA from its merged rows. A total of roughly 1.5 million distinct CDR3 sequences appear in this sample, 35% to 45% of them only once. The leading ten clones occupy over 3.5% of the sample. Sequencing input: blood. The receptors were sampled from a woman aged 18-29 years in good health.

The chain recombines TRBV7-9 with TRBJ2-3, with 7 bases that match TRBD2. This CDR3 is built from 15 residues. Trimming took 4 bases from V and 4 from J; bases not matched to a gene: 8. The germline gives CDR1 SEHNR, CDR2 FQNEAQ (reference sequence). In DNA form, the CDR3 reads TGTGCCAGCAGCTCTATGGGCGGGGGAGCAGATACGCAGTATTTT. Encoded protein: CASSSMGGGADTQYF.

This chain links TRBV4-3 with TRBJ2-3; D is undetermined. CDR3 size: 13 residues. V was trimmed by 4 bases and J by 6 bases, leaving 11 bases between them. CDR1 is LGHNA, CDR2 YSLEER, per germline. CDR3: CASSPVLRDTQYF. The CDR3 DNA follows: TGCGCCAGCAGCCCAGTGTTACGGGATACGCAGTATTTT.

This chain connects TRBV7-8 to TRBJ2-3; TRBD1 matches at 7 bases. In germline, CDR1 is SGHVS, CDR2 FQNEAQ. CDR3 length equals 15 residues. V gave up 6 bases and J gave up 0 bases; unmatched junction bases: 6. CDR3 in DNA: TGTGCCAGCAGACTATACAGGGGAAGCACAGATACGCAGTATTTT. It specifies CASRLYRGSTDTQYF.

The chain is built from TRBV6-2 or TRBV6-3 and TRBJ2-7; perhaps TRBD2 as D (5 bases). The V end lost 7 bases, the J end lost 6 bases, and 22 bases lay between the germline ends. The CDR3 covers 15 residues. Germline V lookup: CDR1 MNHEY, CDR2 SVGEGT. This CDR3 is CASKPPEGPSSEQYF. CDR3 nucleotides: TGTGCCAGCAAACCTCCCGAGGGCCCAAGTTCCGAGCAGTACTTC.

This clonotype has just one count. V and J are TRBV6-5 and TRBJ2-7; 7 bases are shared with TRBD1. Germline lookup yields CDR1 MNHEY and CDR2 SVGAGI. The CDR3 is 16 residues long. V was clipped by 4 bases and J by 7 bases; unmatched bases: 16. CDR3 sequence: CASSSNLGGSYNEQYF. CDR3 nucleotides: TGTGCCAGCAGTTCAAACCTAGGGGGCTCCTACAATGAGCAGTACTTC.

In this sample, this clonotype turned up many times. The chain is built from TRBV4-2 and TRBJ2-7, with unresolved D. The V end lost 0 bases, the J end lost 3 bases, and 6 bases lay between the germline ends. Germline lookup yields CDR1 LGHNA and CDR2 YNFKEQ. The CDR3 has 13 residues. The CDR3 DNA is TGTGCCAGCAGCCAAGATTCCCGCTACGAGCAGTACTTC. Amino acid sequence: CASSQDSRYEQYF.

The V call is TRBV21-1, the J call TRBJ1-1. TRBV21-1 is a known pseudogene. The CDR3 is 16 residues long. The CDR3, as DNA: TGTGCCAGCAGCAAACTTCAGGACGGGGAGGGCACTGAAGCTTTCTTT. Amino acid sequence: CASSKLQDGEGTEAFF.

This clonotype was detected ten times or more. A much larger clone is a single base away; this may be a read error. In nucleotides, the CDR3 is TGCAGTGCTAGCCGGAACACTGAAGCTTTCTTT. Translated: CSASRNTEAFF. The V gene is TRBV20-1, the J gene TRBJ1-1; no clear D. Between the trimmed V and J ends, which lost 3 bases and 1 base, there was a span of 3 bases. This CDR3 contains 11 residues. Germline lookup yields CDR1 DFQATT and CDR2 SNEGSKA (reference sequence).

This rearrangement joins TRBV5-1 to TRBJ2-1, with D unresolved. V lost 0 bases to trimming and J lost 8 bases, with 15 bases between them. Germline V gene sequence: CDR1 SGHRS, CDR2 YFSETQ. There are 15 residues in the CDR3. The CDR3 DNA reads as TGCGCCAGCAGCTTGGAGCCAGCCCGACGAGATGAGCAGTTCTTC. Residues: CASSLEPARRDEQFF.

This clonotype was seen only once. This chain joins TRBV5-6 and TRBJ2-1, with 8 bases aligning to TRBD2. The ends lost 6 bases at V and 2 bases at J; junction bases unmatched: 7. CDR1 is SGHDT, CDR2 YYEEEE, per germline. There are 15 residues in the CDR3. The DNA of the CDR3 is TGTGCCAGCAACTCCTTACTAGCGGCCTACAATGAGCAGTTCTTC. It specifies CASNSLLAAYNEQFF.

The V gene is TRBV7-9, the J gene TRBJ2-1; D not certain. The CDR3 sequence is 14 residues long. Germline assignment: CDR1 SEHNR and CDR2 FQNEAQ (reference sequence). V was pared by 1 base and J by 3 bases, with 7 bases between. The CDR3 nucleotides are TGTGCCAGCAGCTTAGATCGGCGCTACAATGAGCAGTTCTTC. It is translated as CASSLDRRYNEQFF. The whole variable domain, filled in from reference TRBV7-9 and TRBJ2-1, reads DTGVSQNPRHKITKRGQNVTFRCDPISEHNRLYWYRQTLGQGPEFLTYFQNEAQLEKSRLLSDRFSAERPKGSFSTLEIQRTEQGDSAMYLCASSLDRRYNEQFFGPGTRLTVL.

The chain couples TRBV12-3 or TRBV12-4 to TRBJ2-1; 9 positions agree with TRBD2. This CDR3 contains 16 residues. J was trimmed by 10 bases and V by 7 bases; bases with no gene match: 17. CDR3 amino acids: CASKQSGLAQRREQFF. The CDR3 DNA sequence: TGTGCCAGCAAACAATCCGGACTAGCGCAGCGTCGGGAGCAGTTCTTC.

This clonotype came up a few times. The chain is built from TRBV5-1 and TRBJ2-3; 11 nucleotides agree with TRBD2. The ends lost 1 base at V and 5 bases at J; junction bases unmatched: 3. Germline CDR1 reads SGHRS; CDR2 reads YFSETQ. CDR3 length: 15 amino acids. The CDR3 is CASSLLGLAGDTQYF. The CDR3 DNA reads as TGCGCCAGCAGCTTGCTCGGACTAGCGGGAGATACGCAGTATTTT.

The V gene is TRBV7-2, the J gene TRBJ2-5; D is perhaps TRBD1 or TRBD2 (5 bases each). The end of the DNA is better explained by TRBJ2-7, so the J call may be wrong. The CDR3 extends over 15 amino acids. In germline, CDR1 is SGHTA, CDR2 FQGNSA. The CDR3 nucleotides are TGTGCCAGCAGCTTAGTCGGGACGGCATCGAGCGAGCAGTACTTC. Translation: CASSLVGTASSEQYF.

V is TRBV4-3 and J is TRBJ2-2; TRBD2 matches 11 bases. The germline gives CDR1 LGHNA, CDR2 YSLEER. CDR3 size: 16 residues. With V trimmed by 0 bases and J by 5 bases, 2 bases remained unmatched. The CDR3: CASSQDRLAGTGELFF. CDR3 DNA: TGCGCCAGCAGCCAAGATCGACTAGCGGGAACCGGGGAGCTGTTTTTT.

V is TRBV7-9 and J is TRBJ2-3; 9 bases are shared with TRBD1. The CDR3 spans 15 residues. The trim removed 8 bases at V and 5 bases at J, leaving 11 bases unmatched. Germline values: CDR1 SEHNR, CDR2 FQNEAQ (reference sequence). The CDR3 region has the DNA TGTGCCAGCGGCCTTGGACAGGGGTCGGTAGATACGCAGTATTTT. Its translation: CASGLGQGSVDTQYF.

In its sample, this clonotype was seen a few times. V is TRBV7-9 and J is TRBJ2-1; TRBD1 matches at 9 bases. Trimming cost V 4 bases and J 1 base; bases outside gene matches: 5. In germline, CDR1 is SEHNR, CDR2 FQNEAQ (reference sequence). The CDR3 length is 16 residues. CDR3 protein: CASSWDRALSYNEQFF. CDR3 DNA sequence: TGTGCCAGCAGCTGGGACAGGGCCTTATCCTACAATGAGCAGTTCTTC.

The chain is built from TRBV5-1 and TRBJ1-5; the D is unclear. Germline V gene lookup returns CDR1 SGHRS and CDR2 YFSETQ. V lost 3 bases, J lost 3 bases, and 10 bases lay in between. CDR3 length equals 14 residues. The CDR3 region is CASSYDGANQPQHF. Here the CDR3 DNA reads TGCGCCAGCAGCTACGATGGTGCCAATCAGCCCCAGCATTTT. Based on the CDR3 plus reference TRBV5-1 and TRBJ1-5, the full variable domain is KAGVTQTPRYLIKTRGQQVTLSCSPISGHRSVSWYQQTPGQGLQFLFEYFSETQRNKGNFPGRFSGRQFSNSRSEMNVSTLELGDSALYLCASSYDGANQPQHFGDGTRLSIL.